This section outlines one T cell receptor (beta chain) sequence together with its context. Its antigen remains unknown. This sample stems from a study of T cell repertoires in cytomegalovirus infection. TCRdb redid the calling of the reads with MiXCR, one entry per CDR3 protein. This sample has roughly 500,000 distinct CDR3 sequences, with about two fifths found just once. The TCR was taken from a human donor in good health (CMV status not recorded). Some clones in this sample may be carry-over from other donors' samples. Sequences were derived from cultured PBMCs, sampled from culture after CMV antigen stimulation.

The CDR3 region is CASSLDSGRLSDEQFF. The CDR3 DNA is TGTGCCAGCAGCTTAGATAGCGGGAGGTTGAGCGATGAGCAGTTCTTC. This chain connects TRBV11-3 to TRBJ2-1; 10 bases are shared with TRBD2. J gave up 8 bases and V 0 bases, and 7 bases lay outside the gene matches. Germline CDR1 reads SGHNT; CDR2 reads YENEEA. CDR3 length equals 16 residues.